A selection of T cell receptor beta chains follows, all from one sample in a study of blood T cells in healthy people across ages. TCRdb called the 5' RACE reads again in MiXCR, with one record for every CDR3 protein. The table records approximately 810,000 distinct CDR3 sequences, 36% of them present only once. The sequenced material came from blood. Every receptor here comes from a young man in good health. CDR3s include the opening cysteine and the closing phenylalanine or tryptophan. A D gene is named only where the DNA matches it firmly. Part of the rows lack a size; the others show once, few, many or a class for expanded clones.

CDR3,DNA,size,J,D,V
CASSLGWRSYQETQYF,TGTGCCAGCAGCTTAGGATGGAGATCCTACCAAGAGACCCAGTACTTC,.,TRBJ2-5,.,TRBV7-2
CASSLNMNEQFF,TGTGCCAGCAGCTTAAATATGAATGAGCAGTTCTTC,.,TRBJ2-1,.,TRBV7-2
CATSDSRAGDSYNEQFF,TGTGCCACCAGTGACTCCAGGGCGGGGGATTCCTACAATGAGCAGTTCTTC,few,TRBJ2-1,TRBD2,TRBV24-1
CASSEARGTGYDTQYF,TGTGCCAGCAGTGAAGCGCGTGGGACAGGGTACGATACGCAGTATTTT,many,TRBJ2-3,TRBD1,TRBV2
CASSEGQNNQPQHF,TGTGCCAGCAGTGAAGGTCAGAACAATCAGCCCCAGCATTTT,.,TRBJ1-5,.,TRBV6-1
CSAREAGGNNQPQHF,TGCAGTGCTAGAGAGGCCGGGGGGAACAATCAGCCCCAGCATTTT,.,TRBJ1-5,.,TRBV20-1
CASSLVYENNEQFF,TGCGCCAGCAGCTTAGTTTATGAGAACAATGAGCAGTTCTTC,.,TRBJ2-1,.,TRBV5-1
CASSRYRDTDTQYF,TGTGCCAGCAGCCGCTACAGGGACACAGATACGCAGTATTTT,.,TRBJ2-3,.,TRBV3-1
CASSQDPGPAPDGYTF,TGCGCCAGCAGCCAAGACCCGGGACCCGCTCCGGATGGCTACACCTTC,many,TRBJ1-2,.,TRBV4-1
CASSQGDFTDTQYF,TGCGCCAGCAGCCAAGGGGACTTCACAGATACGCAGTATTTT,.,TRBJ2-3,.,TRBV5-1